The T cell receptor (beta chain) described here comes from a study of OX40 agonist ivuxolimab in advanced cancers. Across the whole study: An agonistic human IgG2 monoclonal antibody against OX40 (CD134) was given. Hepatocellular carcinoma, melanoma, renal cell or head and neck cancer occurred in dose-escalation patients.

Study observations and caveats: Specificity for antigen went undetermined in the expanded peripheral T cells.

The V gene's germline CDR1 is SNHLY and CDR2 FYNNEI. This CDR3 contains 15 residues. Trimming took 5 bases from V and 8 from J, leaving 18 bases between them. The assay was immunoSEQ multiplex PCR, and TCRdb's table has in-frame clones only and misses some. The sample includes approximately 82,000 clones, around 90% of them seen just once. Comments on this clone: Its antigen remains unidentified.

The chain combines TRBV2 with TRBJ1-4; no firm D call. The receptor's source is an adult with an advanced solid tumor such as melanoma, head and neck, liver or kidney cancer. Sample: CD4+ or CD8+ T cells sorted from blood, taken in a trial of the OX40 agonist ivuxolimab. The CDR3: CASSHPPLGGEKLFF. The DNA for the CDR3 is TGTGCCAGCAGTCACCCACCCTTGGGCGGGGAAAAACTGTTTTTT.